This T cell receptor beta chain was captured in a study of T-cell reconstitution after alpha-beta-depleted transplantation in children. The authors prepared the TCRbeta library with unique molecular identifiers. From the PCR reads, TCRdb called clonotypes with MiXCR, one entry per CDR3 protein. The sample shows approximately 400,000 distinct CDR3 sequences, roughly 15% of them seen only once. Germline V CDR1 and CDR2: MNHEY, SVGEGT. V lost 6 bases and J lost 4; bases outside the gene matches: 6. The CDR3 runs to 14 residues. Findings and caveats of the study: Fresh T-cell production supplied most of the T-cell counts and diversity seen one year after transplant. Certain patients had high TCRbeta diversity at day 60, and it came from recipient T cells and thymic progenitors that survived.

This clonotype was seen a few times. The antigen is unknown. The material sequenced was PBMCs, mostly from graft donor cells, taken 360 days after TCRalphabeta/CD19-depleted stem cell transplant. The chain has TRBV6-2 or TRBV6-3 and TRBJ2-5, with TRBD1 matching 9 bases. The TCR comes from a boy under two years old who had a stem cell transplant for Wiskott-Aldrich syndrome, so the T cells may come from the graft donor. The CDR3 DNA reads as TGTGCCAGCAGGCTACAGGGGGCTCGAGAGACCCAGTACTTC. Amino acids: CASRLQGARETQYF.